The 13 T cell receptor beta chains below come from one sample, sequenced in a study of shared clonotypes between healthy human individuals. Data came from immunoSEQ multiplex PCR; TCRdb stores just in-frame clones and leaves some out. The data hold roughly 2 million clones, with 95% observed a single time. The specimen sequenced was naive CD4+ T cells sorted from blood. The subset: CD45RA+ positively selected. All receptors come from a man between 18 and 29 years old in good health.

CDR3 nucleotide sequence: TGTGCCTGGAGAGGACGGGACACGTTAAATTCACCCCTCCACTTT. It yields the protein CAWRGRDTLNSPLHF. The gene calls are TRBV30 and TRBJ1-6, with D perhaps matching TRBD1 (6 bases). CDR3 length: 15 residues. V shed 3 bases and J shed 7 bases, with 16 bases lying between them. Per germline, CDR1 GTSNPN and CDR2 SVGIG (reference sequence).

The V gene is TRBV28, the J gene TRBJ1-3, with 7 bases matching TRBD1. V lost 6 bases and J lost 0; bases outside the gene matches: 8. The CDR3 consists of 16 residues. Germline V gene lookup returns CDR1 MDHEN and CDR2 SYDVKM. CDR3 sequence (DNA): TGTGCCAGCAGGACAACGGGACAGCTCTCTGGAAACACCATATATTTT. It encodes CASRTTGQLSGNTIYF.

The chain uses TRBV7-2 and TRBJ1-4; 7 positions match TRBD1. The CDR3 extends over 15 amino acids. Trimming took 4 bases from V and 4 from J; bases not matched to a gene: 6. CDR1 SGHTA and CDR2 FQGNSA come from the germline V gene. The CDR3 loop is CASSSGGTVNEKLFF. CDR3 nucleotides: TGTGCCAGCAGCTCCGGCGGGACAGTTAATGAAAAACTGTTTTTT.

The V and J genes are TRBV10-1 and TRBJ2-2, with D unresolved. With 3 bases removed from V and 5 bases from J, the gap between germline ends came to 16 bases. Germline V gene lookup returns CDR1 WNHNN and CDR2 SYGVQD (reference sequence). The CDR3 runs 16 residues. The CDR3 DNA reads as TGCGCCAGCAGTGACGGCTTAAGGAAAGGGACCGGGGAGCTGTTTTTT. It yields the protein CASSDGLRKGTGELFF.

CDR3 in amino acids: CASSLGQGGNTIYF. In nucleotides, the CDR3 is TGTGCCAGCAGCTTAGGACAGGGAGGAAACACCATATATTTT. The chain recombines TRBV13 with TRBJ1-3; a weak D match, TRBD1 (6 bases). Germline V gene lookup returns CDR1 PRHDT and CDR2 FYEKMQ (reference sequence). The CDR3 consists of 14 residues. With 0 bases removed from V and 4 bases from J, the gap between germline ends came to 7 bases.

V gene TRBV28 combines with J gene TRBJ1-3, with 7 bases lining up with TRBD1. Trimming took 6 bases from V and 9 from J; bases not matched to a gene: 11. Germline CDR1 and CDR2: MDHEN and SYDVKM. The CDR3 extends over 14 amino acids. The CDR3 spells CASSLTGPSATIYF. The CDR3 DNA reads TGTGCCAGCAGCCTGACAGGGCCCTCTGCCACCATATATTTT.

The rearrangement joins TRBV18 to TRBJ2-1; possibly TRBD2 for D (6 bases). CDR3 length: 15 residues. Trimming shortened V by 1 base and J by 3 bases, and 10 bases separated the two germline ends. Per the germline V gene, CDR1 is KGHSH and CDR2 is LQKENI. CDR3 in amino acids: CASSPRASDYNEQFF. DNA of the CDR3: TGTGCCAGCTCACCACGGGCTAGCGACTACAATGAGCAGTTCTTC. Variable domain in full (rest from reference TRBV18 and TRBJ2-1): NAGVMQNPRHLVRRRGQEARLRCSPMKGHSHVYWYRQLPEEGLKFMVYLQKENIIDESGMPKERFSAEFPKEGPSILRIQQVVRGDSAAYFCASSPRASDYNEQFFGPGTRLTVL.

This clone showed up just once. This could be a read error, since a much larger clone is one nucleotide away. The V call is TRBV7-9, the J call TRBJ1-1; no firm D call. The CDR3 has 13 amino acids. Trimming removed 3 bases from V and 1 base from J, with 6 bases in between. Germline V gene sequence: CDR1 SEHNR, CDR2 FQNEAQ (reference sequence). CDR3 nucleotides: TGTGCCAGCAGCTTTGCAGGGAACACTGAAGCTTTCTTT. This sequence encodes CASSFAGNTEAFF.

This clone was found once. J is TRBJ1-1 and V is TRBV2; 11 bases align to TRBD1. This CDR3 is built from 14 residues. Trimming cost V 10 bases and J 4 bases; bases outside gene matches: 8. The germline gives CDR1 SNHLY, CDR2 FYNNEI. CDR3 nucleotides: TGTGCCACCCTACCGGACAGGGGGCTCACTGAAGCTTTCTTT. Residues: CATLPDRGLTEAFF.

The chain recombines TRBV7-2 with TRBJ2-5; 10 nucleotides line up with TRBD2. Germline V gene data show CDR1 as SGHTA and CDR2 as FQGNSA. Trimming took 5 bases from V and 1 from J; bases not matched to a gene: 4. The CDR3 sequence is 15 residues long. CDR3 sequence: CASSDRLAGQETQYF. The CDR3 bases are TGTGCCAGCAGCGACAGACTAGCGGGCCAAGAGACCCAGTACTTC.

The rearrangement links TRBV5-1 to TRBJ1-2; D is unresolved. The CDR3 runs to 13 residues. The germline gives CDR1 SGHRS, CDR2 YFSETQ. Trimming pared 0 bases from V and 8 bases from J, leaving 11 bases between. This chain's CDR3 is CASSLAGQRGYTF. The CDR3 DNA reads TGCGCCAGCAGCTTGGCCGGGCAGCGAGGCTACACCTTC.

On this clone itself: Other DNA sequences in this sample translate to the same CDR3. The chain links TRBV6-5 to TRBJ2-7; maybe TRBD1 (6 bases). Trimming cost V 5 bases and J 4 bases, with 6 bases left between them. Germline-derived CDR1 and CDR2 are MNHEY and SVGAGI. This CDR3 comprises 11 residues. The CDR3 DNA follows: TGTGCCAGCAGTGACAGGTACGAGCAGTACTTC. It is translated as CASSDRYEQYF.

The rearrangement links TRBV6-1 to TRBJ1-5; no reliable D call. Germline CDR1 reads MNHNS; CDR2 reads SASEGT. The ends were cut back, 7 bases at V and 0 bases at J, with 7 bases in the middle. The CDR3 is made up of 13 amino acids. The CDR3 DNA is TGTGCCAGCATCTCAAATAGCAATCAGCCCCAGCATTTT. It codes for CASISNSNQPQHF.